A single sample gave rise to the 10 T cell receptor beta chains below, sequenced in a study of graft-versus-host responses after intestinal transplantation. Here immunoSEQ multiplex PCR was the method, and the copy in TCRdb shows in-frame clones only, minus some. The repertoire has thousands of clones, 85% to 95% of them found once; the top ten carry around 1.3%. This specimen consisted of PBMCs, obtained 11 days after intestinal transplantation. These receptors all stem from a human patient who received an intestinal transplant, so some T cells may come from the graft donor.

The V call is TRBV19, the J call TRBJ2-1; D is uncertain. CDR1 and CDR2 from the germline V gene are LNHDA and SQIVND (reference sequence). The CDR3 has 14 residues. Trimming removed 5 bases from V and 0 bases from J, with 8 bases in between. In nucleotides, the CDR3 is TGTGCCAGTAGTGAGTGGTCCTCCTACAATGAGCAGTTCTTC. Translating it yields CASSEWSSYNEQFF.

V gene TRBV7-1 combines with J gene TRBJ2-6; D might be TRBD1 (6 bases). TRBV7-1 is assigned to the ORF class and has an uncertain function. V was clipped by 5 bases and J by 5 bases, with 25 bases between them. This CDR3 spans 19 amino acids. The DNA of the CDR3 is TGTGCCAGCAGCGCCAGGGGTCACGAGGAACAAAGTCGGGCCAACGTCCTGACTTTC. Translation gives CASSARGHEEQSRANVLTF.

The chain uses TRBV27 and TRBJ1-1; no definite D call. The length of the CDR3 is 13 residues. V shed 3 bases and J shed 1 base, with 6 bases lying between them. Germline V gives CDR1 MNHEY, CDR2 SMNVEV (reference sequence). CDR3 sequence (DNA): TGTGCCAGCAGTTTTATTGAGAACACTGAAGCTTTCTTT. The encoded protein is CASSFIENTEAFF.

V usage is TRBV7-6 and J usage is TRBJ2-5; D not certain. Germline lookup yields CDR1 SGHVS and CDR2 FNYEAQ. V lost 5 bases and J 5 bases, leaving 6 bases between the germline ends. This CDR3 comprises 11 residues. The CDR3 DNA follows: TGTGCCAGCAGCGTAGGGGAGACCCAGTACTTC. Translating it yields CASSVGETQYF.

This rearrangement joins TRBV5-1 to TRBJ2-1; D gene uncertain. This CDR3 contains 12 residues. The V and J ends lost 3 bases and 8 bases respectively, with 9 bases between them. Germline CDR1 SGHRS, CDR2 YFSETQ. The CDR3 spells CASSSVRDEQFF. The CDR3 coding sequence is TGCGCCAGCAGCTCCGTAAGAGATGAGCAGTTCTTC.

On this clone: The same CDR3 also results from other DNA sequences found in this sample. CDR3 region: CASSSPGRASEKLFF. CDR3 nucleotide sequence: TGTGCCAGCAGCTCTCCAGGGAGGGCGAGTGAAAAACTGTTTTTT. V gene TRBV11-2 combines with J gene TRBJ1-4; D is possibly TRBD1 (5 bases). CDR1 SGHAT and CDR2 FQNNGV come from the germline V gene. The V end was cut by 4 bases, the J end by 7 bases, with 16 bases between. The CDR3 spans 15 residues.

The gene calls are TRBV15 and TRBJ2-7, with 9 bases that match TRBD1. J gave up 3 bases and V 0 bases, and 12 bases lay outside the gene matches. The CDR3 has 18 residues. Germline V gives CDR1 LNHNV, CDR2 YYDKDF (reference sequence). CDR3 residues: CATSREASPGTGIYEQYF. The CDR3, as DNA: TGTGCCACCAGCAGAGAAGCTTCACCGGGGACAGGGATCTACGAGCAGTACTTC.

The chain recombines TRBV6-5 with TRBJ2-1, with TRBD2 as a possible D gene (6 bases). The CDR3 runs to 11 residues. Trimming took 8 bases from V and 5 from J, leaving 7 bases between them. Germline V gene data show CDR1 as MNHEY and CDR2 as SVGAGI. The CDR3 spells CASWGDNEQFF. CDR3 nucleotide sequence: TGTGCCAGCTGGGGGGACAATGAGCAGTTCTTC.

The CDR3 nucleotides are TGTGCCAGCAGTTTACTCAGCACAGATACGCAGTATTTT. Residues: CASSLLSTDTQYF. The genes are TRBV28 and TRBJ2-3; D uncertain. The CDR3 runs 13 residues. CDR1 is MDHEN, CDR2 SYDVKM, per germline. V was trimmed by 2 bases and J by 0 bases, leaving 3 bases between them.

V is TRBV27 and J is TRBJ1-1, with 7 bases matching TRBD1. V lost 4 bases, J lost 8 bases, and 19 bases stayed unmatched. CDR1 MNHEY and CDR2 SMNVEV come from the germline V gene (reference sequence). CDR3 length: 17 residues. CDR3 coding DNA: TGTGCCAGCAGTTCGATTTACTCCGGACAGGTTTCGAAGGAAGCTTTCTTT. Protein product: CASSSIYSGQVSKEAFF.